The 26 T cell receptor beta chains below all came from one sample that was sequenced in a study of cytomegalovirus exposure and HLA in healthy donors. The study ran its PCR with 60 Vbeta and 13 Jbeta primers. This table comes from immunoSEQ multiplex PCR, and its TCRdb copy is limited to in-frame clones, with some not included. The profile covers around 200,000 clones, with less than 80% appearing a single time and less than 3% taken by the ten largest. The sequenced sample consisted of PBMCs. The receptor set was obtained from a man aged 35 to 55 in good health and CMV-seronegative.

The J gene is TRBJ2-7, the V gene TRBV9, with 7 bases aligning to TRBD1. Per germline, CDR1 SGDLS and CDR2 YYNGEE. The CDR3 has 16 residues. The V gene end was trimmed by 2 bases and the J gene end by 0 bases; junction bases not matched to a gene: 8. This CDR3 is CASSVSPGTVSYEQYF. The CDR3 coding sequence is TGTGCCAGCAGCGTTTCCCCCGGGACAGTCTCCTACGAGCAGTACTTC.

This clone was observed a handful of times. CDR3 amino acids: CASSLAVTYEQYF. The DNA of the CDR3 is TGTGCCAGCAGCTTAGCCGTAACCTACGAGCAGTACTTC. The chain carries TRBV7-6 and TRBJ2-7; D call uncertain. V was pared by 0 bases and J by 2 bases, with 5 bases between. CDR3 length: 13 residues. Per germline, CDR1 SGHVS and CDR2 FNYEAQ.

This clone showed up just a few times. The chain combines TRBV5-6 with TRBJ1-3; 7 bases agree with TRBD1. V trimming: 1 base; J trimming: 0 bases; junction bases outside the gene matches: 4. CDR3 size: 16 residues. The V gene's germline CDR1 is SGHDT and CDR2 YYEEEE. The DNA for the CDR3 is TGTGCCAGCAGCTTGAGGGGGCTGCTCTCTGGAAACACCATATATTTT. Protein sequence: CASSLRGLLSGNTIYF.

The chain links TRBV6-5 to TRBJ1-5, with 7 bases matching TRBD1. CDR1 is MNHEY, CDR2 SVGAGI, per germline. The CDR3 length is 14 residues. Losses at the gene ends were 6 bases for V and 3 bases for J; bases not matched to a gene: 5. The CDR3 coding sequence is TGTGCCAGCAGGGATACAGGGGACAATCAGCCCCAGCATTTT. This encodes CASRDTGDNQPQHF.

The DNA of the CDR3 is TGCAGCGTTGAACAGGGGGGAGCAGGTGATCAGCCCCAGCATTTT. Amino acid sequence: CSVEQGGAGDQPQHF. J is TRBJ1-5 and V is TRBV29-1, with TRBD1 matching over 7 bases. Losses at the gene ends were 2 bases for V and 5 bases for J; bases not matched to a gene: 9. CDR1 and CDR2 from the germline V gene are SQVTM and ANQGSEA. The CDR3 loop spans 15 amino acids.

This clone was seen a few times. The rearrangement links TRBV4-3 to TRBJ2-5, with 11 bases fitting TRBD2. From germline, CDR1 is LGHNA and CDR2 YSLEER. V trimming: 2 bases; J trimming: 1 base; junction bases outside the gene matches: 6. The length of the CDR3 is 17 residues. CDR3 protein: CASSQRVLAGGQETQYF. The CDR3 nucleotides read TGCGCCAGCAGCCAAAGAGTCCTAGCGGGAGGCCAAGAGACCCAGTACTTC.

V is TRBV7-3 and J is TRBJ2-3, with 8 bases matching TRBD2. V gave up 4 bases and J gave up 6 bases; unmatched junction bases: 15. The CDR3 has 17 residues. Germline CDR1 is SGHTA and CDR2 is FQGTGA. CDR3 amino acids: CASSWPPGLVSPDTQYF. The CDR3 region has the DNA TGTGCCAGCAGCTGGCCTCCGGGACTAGTATCACCCGATACGCAGTATTTT. The variable domain in full, with the rest retrieved from reference TRBV7-3 and TRBJ2-3, is GAGVSQTPSNKVTEKGKYVELRCDPISGHTALYWYRQSLGQGPEFLIYFQGTGAADDSGLPNDRFFAVRPEGSVSTLKIQRTERGDSAVYLCASSWPPGLVSPDTQYFGPGTRLTVL.

The chain employs TRBV20-1 and TRBJ1-2, with D tentatively TRBD1 (5 bases). Per the germline V gene, CDR1 is DFQATT and CDR2 is SNEGSKA (reference sequence). The CDR3 consists of 11 residues. Trimming left V 5 bases short and J 8 bases short, with 12 bases between. As DNA, the CDR3 is TGCAGTGCTGTACGGGGGGGAGGCTACACCTTC. Its protein product is CSAVRGGGYTF.

V and J are TRBV5-4 and TRBJ1-2; 7 bases fit TRBD1. There are 13 residues in the CDR3. From germline, CDR1 is SGHNT and CDR2 YYREEE (reference sequence). Trimming took 6 bases from V and 8 from J; bases not matched to a gene: 10. The CDR3 here is CASNQGGRGGYTF. CDR3 sequence (DNA): TGTGCCAGCAACCAGGGGGGTCGGGGAGGCTACACCTTC.

Only one count was recorded for this clone. The chain has TRBV4-1 and TRBJ2-1; 7 bases align to TRBD2. Per germline, CDR1 MGHRA and CDR2 YSYEKL. This CDR3 is built from 19 residues. With V trimmed by 0 bases and J by 4 bases, 15 bases remained unmatched. The chain's CDR3 is CASSQDLILGAGRYNEQFF. CDR3 in DNA: TGCGCCAGCAGCCAAGATCTTATCCTAGGAGCGGGGAGGTACAATGAGCAGTTCTTC.

The V and J genes are TRBV11-2 and TRBJ2-1, with TRBD2 matching 9 bases. This CDR3 is built from 14 residues. Germline lookup yields CDR1 SGHAT and CDR2 FQNNGV. V shed 7 bases, J shed 5 bases, and the junction held 6 bases outside the gene matches. The DNA for the CDR3 is TGTGCCAGCAATAGCGGGAGCATTGACAATGAGCAGTTCTTC. Translating gives CASNSGSIDNEQFF.

The rearrangement joins TRBV7-8 to TRBJ2-7; the D gene is possibly TRBD2 (6 bases). CDR3 size: 14 residues. Germline CDR1 and CDR2: SGHVS and FQNEAQ. The V gene lost 2 bases and the J gene lost 3 bases, with 11 bases spanning the gap. The DNA of the CDR3 is TGTGCCAGCAGCTTATCGGGAGTAAGCTACGAGCAGTACTTC. As protein: CASSLSGVSYEQYF.

The chain couples TRBV4-2 to TRBJ2-1; TRBD2 aligns across 10 bases. The length of the CDR3 is 16 residues. V lost 4 bases to trimming and J lost 6 bases; unmatched junction nucleotides: 9. Germline CDR1 and CDR2: LGHNA and YNFKEQ. CDR3 in amino acids: CASSPEGLAGANEQFF. In DNA, the CDR3 is TGTGCCAGCAGCCCAGAGGGGCTAGCGGGAGCCAATGAGCAGTTCTTC.

The chain recombines TRBV27 with TRBJ2-1; D may be TRBD2 (5 bases). Germline V CDR1 and CDR2: MNHEY, SMNVEV (reference sequence). The CDR3 sequence is 13 residues long. V was pared by 6 bases and J by 2 bases, with 8 bases between. This CDR3 reads CASSLAAYNEQFF. The CDR3, as DNA: TGTGCCAGCAGCCTAGCTGCCTACAATGAGCAGTTCTTC.

The genes are TRBV6-4 and TRBJ1-1, with 9 positions matching TRBD1. CDR1 is MRHNA, CDR2 SNTAGT, per germline. The CDR3 consists of 14 residues. The J segment lost 4 bases and the V segment lost 2 bases, leaving 2 bases of the junction unmatched. In DNA, the CDR3 is TGTGCCAGCAGTGACGGGACAGGGTTCACTGAAGCTTTCTTT. Encoded protein: CASSDGTGFTEAFF.

The table lists this clone with a few counts. Other DNA sequences in this sample translate to the same CDR3. The DNA for the CDR3 is TGCGCCAGCAGCATTTCCAGGGATACTGAAGCTTTCTTT. This codes for CASSISRDTEAFF. J is TRBJ1-1 and V is TRBV5-1; D is perhaps TRBD1 (5 bases). Trimming pared 4 bases from V and 5 bases from J, leaving 12 bases between. Germline CDR1 reads SGHRS; CDR2 reads YFSETQ. The CDR3 length is 13 residues.

The V call is TRBV7-9, the J call TRBJ1-2, with 7 positions matching TRBD1. Per the germline V gene, CDR1 is SEHNR and CDR2 is FQNEAQ (reference sequence). Trimming cost V 7 bases and J 0 bases; bases outside gene matches: 17. CDR3 size: 18 residues. In DNA form, the CDR3 reads TGTGCCAGCACCTCAGCCTTGAACAGGGGAACAGCTAACTATGGCTACACCTTC. It is translated as CASTSALNRGTANYGYTF.

This chain uses TRBV10-3 with TRBJ2-5; maybe TRBD2 (5 bases). CDR1 and CDR2 from the germline V gene are ENHRY and SYGVKD. The CDR3 sequence is 14 residues long. Trimming removed 0 bases from V and 4 bases from J, with 9 bases in between. CDR3 protein: CAISESWGVETQYF. CDR3 in DNA: TGTGCCATCAGTGAGTCGTGGGGAGTAGAGACCCAGTACTTC.

This chain uses TRBV19 with TRBJ1-5; the D is unclear. V was trimmed by 1 base and J by 5 bases, leaving 9 bases between them. The CDR3 is 14 amino acids. Germline CDR1 LNHDA, CDR2 SQIVND (reference sequence). In DNA, the CDR3 is TGTGCCAGTAGTATAGTACAGAGACATCAGCCCCAGCATTTT. Its translation is CASSIVQRHQPQHF.

This clone has just a few counts. The gene calls are TRBV7-9 and TRBJ2-7, with D possibly matching TRBD2 (6 bases). V dropped 5 bases and J dropped 2 bases, with 19 bases sitting between them. The CDR3 spans 16 residues. Germline V gives CDR1 SEHNR, CDR2 FQNEAQ (reference sequence). The CDR3 sequence is CASSLDWTGVPYEQYF. DNA for the CDR3: TGTGCCAGCAGCCTCGATTGGACGGGAGTCCCCTACGAGCAGTACTTC.

This clone turned up a few times. The chain carries TRBV15 and TRBJ2-3; D unclear. There are 16 residues in the CDR3. Germline V gene sequence: CDR1 LNHNV, CDR2 YYDKDF (reference sequence). V lost 3 bases, J lost 0 bases, and 13 bases lay in between. CDR3 loop: CATSRRLDASTDTQYF. CDR3 DNA: TGTGCCACCAGCAGGCGCCTAGACGCCAGCACAGATACGCAGTATTTT.

This clone is a singleton in its sample. The chain couples TRBV5-1 to TRBJ2-2, with 7 bases identical to TRBD1. CDR3 length equals 16 residues. Germline loops: CDR1 SGHRS, CDR2 YFSETQ. V gave up 2 bases and J gave up 4 bases; unmatched junction bases: 8. The CDR3 reads CASSLRQGGGTGELFF. CDR3 nucleotide sequence: TGCGCCAGCAGCTTAAGACAGGGTGGGGGCACCGGGGAGCTGTTTTTT.

The rearrangement joins TRBV5-1 to TRBJ2-7; 8 bases are a match to TRBD2. V gave up 5 bases and J gave up 1 base; unmatched junction bases: 8. The CDR3 has 15 amino acids. Germline V CDR1 and CDR2: SGHRS, YFSETQ. CDR3 sequence: CASRSTSGTSYEQYF. The DNA for the CDR3 is TGCGCCAGCAGATCTACTAGCGGAACATCCTACGAGCAGTACTTC.

This sequence joins TRBV2 and TRBJ2-6; a weak D match, TRBD2 (5 bases). The V gene's germline CDR1 is SNHLY and CDR2 FYNNEI. The CDR3 is made up of 16 amino acids. The V end was cut by 8 bases, the J end by 0 bases, with 14 bases between. Written as DNA, the CDR3 is TGTGCCAGCGATCCGGGGATCAACTCTGGGGCCAACGTCCTGACTTTC. Residues: CASDPGINSGANVLTF.

The V call is TRBV6-4, the J call TRBJ2-6, with TRBD1 matching 9 bases. CDR3 length: 16 amino acids. The V and J ends lost 3 bases and 2 bases, in that order; junction bases with no gene match: 2. Germline CDR1 reads MRHNA; CDR2 reads SNTAGT. DNA of the CDR3: TGTGCCAGCAGTGAACAGGGGGCGGCTGGGGCCAACGTCCTGACTTTC. This codes for CASSEQGAAGANVLTF.

V usage is TRBV6-5 and J usage is TRBJ1-2; D unresolved. In germline, CDR1 is MNHEY, CDR2 SVGAGI. V lost 2 bases and J lost 2, with 6 bases in between. The CDR3 sequence is 13 residues long. The CDR3 protein is CASSYDTNYGYTF. As DNA, the CDR3 is TGTGCCAGCAGTTACGACACCAACTATGGCTACACCTTC.